This record covers a single T cell receptor (beta chain). The target antigen is unknown. Trimming stripped 2 bases from V and 0 bases from J, with 7 bases between. The CDR3 loop spans 14 amino acids. CDR1 and CDR2 from the germline V gene are MGHRA and YSYEKL. Assay: immunoSEQ multiplex PCR; the TCRdb copy retains only in-frame clones and omits some. The table includes approximately 60,000 clones, approximately 86% detected once. This record comes from a study of OX40 agonist ivuxolimab in advanced cancers. Study information: It was permissible to have had prior anti-PD-1, anti-PD-L1 or anti-CTLA-4 therapy, and around 40% had some.

Notes on the study in general: In the 0.1-3.0 mg/kg groups, partial responders showed among the lowest expansion. In a subset of nonresponders, normalized T-cell clonal expansion was also low.

This TCR was recovered from an adult with an advanced solid tumor such as melanoma, head and neck, liver or kidney cancer. The rearrangement joins TRBV4-1 to TRBJ2-5; a weak D match, TRBD2 (6 bases). The sequencing used CD4+ or CD8+ T cells sorted from blood, collected in a trial of the OX40 agonist ivuxolimab. For the CDR3, the DNA is TGCGCCAGCAGCCAACTAGCGAACCAAGAGACCCAGTACTTC. This gives the protein CASSQLANQETQYF.